This T cell receptor (beta chain) was identified during a study of blood T cell repertoires in COVID-19. Clones were sequenced by immunoSEQ multiplex PCR, and TCRdb holds only the in-frame ones, with some missing. The profile shows approximately 74,000 clones, 79% of them singletons. Only one count was recorded for this clone. The CDR3 consists of 12 residues. V was pared by 4 bases and J by 1 base, with 6 bases between. The germline V gene encodes CDR1 SGHKS and CDR2 YYEKEE (reference sequence). This clonotype originated in a human donor in a cohort sampled during active COVID-19. Material: peripheral blood. The chain joins TRBV5-5 to TRBJ2-7; possible D gene TRBD1, 6 bases. The CDR3 sequence is CASSTGSYEQYF. The CDR3, as DNA: TGTGCCAGCAGCACAGGGTCCTACGAGCAGTACTTC. The variable domain in full, completed from reference TRBV5-5 and TRBJ2-7, reads DAGVTQSPTHLIKTRGQQVTLRCSPISGHKSVSWYQQVLGQGPQFIFQYYEKEERGRGNFPDRFSARQFPNYSSELNVNALLLGDSALYLCASSTGSYEQYFGPGTRLTVT.